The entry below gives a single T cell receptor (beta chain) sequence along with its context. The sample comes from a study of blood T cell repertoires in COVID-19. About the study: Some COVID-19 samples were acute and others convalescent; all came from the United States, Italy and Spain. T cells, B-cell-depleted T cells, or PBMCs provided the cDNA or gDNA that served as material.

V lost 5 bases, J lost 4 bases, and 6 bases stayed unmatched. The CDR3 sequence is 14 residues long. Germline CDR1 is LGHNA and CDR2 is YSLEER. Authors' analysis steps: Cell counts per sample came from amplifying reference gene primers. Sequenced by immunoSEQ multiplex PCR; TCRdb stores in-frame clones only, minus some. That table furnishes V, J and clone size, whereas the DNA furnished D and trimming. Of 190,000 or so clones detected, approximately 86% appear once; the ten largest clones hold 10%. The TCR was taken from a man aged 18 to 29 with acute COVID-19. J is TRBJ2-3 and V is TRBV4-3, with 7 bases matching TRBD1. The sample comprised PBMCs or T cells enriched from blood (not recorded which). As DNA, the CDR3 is TGCGCCAGCAGCACCCGACAGGGATCAGATACGCAGTATTTT. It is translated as CASSTRQGSDTQYF.